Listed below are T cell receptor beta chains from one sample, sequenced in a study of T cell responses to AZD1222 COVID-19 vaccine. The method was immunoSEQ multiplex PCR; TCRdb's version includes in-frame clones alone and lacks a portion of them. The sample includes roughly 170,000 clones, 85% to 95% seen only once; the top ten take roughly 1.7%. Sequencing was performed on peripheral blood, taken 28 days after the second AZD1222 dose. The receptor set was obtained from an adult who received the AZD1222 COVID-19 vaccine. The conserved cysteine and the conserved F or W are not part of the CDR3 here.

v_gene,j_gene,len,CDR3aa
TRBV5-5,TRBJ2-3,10,ASSDRTDTQY
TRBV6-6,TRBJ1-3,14,ASSYGQGALRDTIY
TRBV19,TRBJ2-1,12,ATGRGSSYNEQF
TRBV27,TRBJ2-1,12,ASNTHGDGNEQF
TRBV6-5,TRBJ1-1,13,ASSYSRRPGTEAF
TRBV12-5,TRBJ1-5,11,ASGFGGSQPQH
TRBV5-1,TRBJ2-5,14,ASSGSRGVWEETQY
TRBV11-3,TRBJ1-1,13,ASSLWTEMNTEAF
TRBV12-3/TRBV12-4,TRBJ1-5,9,ASSFGQPQH
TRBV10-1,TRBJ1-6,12,ASSLDSPNSPLH
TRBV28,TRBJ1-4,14,ASSLWRYGTREKLF
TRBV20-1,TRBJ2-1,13,SASDLGSSYNEQF
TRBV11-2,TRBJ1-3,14,ASSRAPRGAGNTIY
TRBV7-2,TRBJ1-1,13,ASSFPTGGLTEAF
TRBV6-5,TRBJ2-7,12,ASSYFQGAGEQY
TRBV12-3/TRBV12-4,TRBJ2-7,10,ASTLQREEQY
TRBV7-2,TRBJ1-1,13,ASSLARQGYTEAF
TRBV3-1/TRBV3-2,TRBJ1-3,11,ASSTISGNTIY
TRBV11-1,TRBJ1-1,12,ASSPEEGNTEAF
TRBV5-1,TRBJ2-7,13,ASSSWDMQNYEQY
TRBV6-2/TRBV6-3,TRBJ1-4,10,ASSFGGEKLF
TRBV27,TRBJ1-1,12,ASKRTGPSTEAF
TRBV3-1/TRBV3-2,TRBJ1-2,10,ASSQGDGGYT
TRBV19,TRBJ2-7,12,ASSPPHSTYEQY
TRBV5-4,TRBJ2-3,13,ASSSAGMTTDTQY
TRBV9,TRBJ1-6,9,ASSVVVGSH
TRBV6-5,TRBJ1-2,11,ASSYSRAQGYT
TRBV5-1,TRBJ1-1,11,ASSLEGSTEAF
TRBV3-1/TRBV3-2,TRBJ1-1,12,ASSQDHGTTEAF
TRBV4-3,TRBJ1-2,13,ASSPRLTGHYGYT
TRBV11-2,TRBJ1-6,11,ASSSGSDSPLH
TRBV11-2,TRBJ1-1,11,ASSLVDPYEAF
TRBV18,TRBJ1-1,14,ASSPPRTLGNTEAF
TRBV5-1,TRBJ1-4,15,ASSLEEVGAGDEKLF
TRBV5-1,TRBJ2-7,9,ASSSPYEQY
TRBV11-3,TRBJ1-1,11,ASSLEPGAEAF
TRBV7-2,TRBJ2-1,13,ASSLWSKRMREQF
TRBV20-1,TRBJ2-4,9,SAWTKNIQY
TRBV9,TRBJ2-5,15,ASSRSGRGGRQETQY
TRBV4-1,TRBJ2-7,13,ASSRSSGEGYEQY
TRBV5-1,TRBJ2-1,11,ASSLSPYNEQF
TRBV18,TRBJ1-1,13,ASSPPGGLNTEAF
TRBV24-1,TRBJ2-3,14,ATSDPAGTATDTQY
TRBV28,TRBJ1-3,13,ASRNSGGSGNTIY
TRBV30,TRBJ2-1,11,AWRRLSVGEQF
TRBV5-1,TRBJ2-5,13,ASSLAPGPKETQY
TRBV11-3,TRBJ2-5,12,ASSLGRRRETQY
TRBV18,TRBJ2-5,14,ASSDRARTAQETQY
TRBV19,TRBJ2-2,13,ASSISSGGTGELF
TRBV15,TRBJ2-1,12,ATREPIHHNEQF
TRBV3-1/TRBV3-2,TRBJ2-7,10,ASSQGSDEQY
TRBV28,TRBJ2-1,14,ASSLPLRRSYNEQF
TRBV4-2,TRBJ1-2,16,ASSQEQQGAFYSYGYT
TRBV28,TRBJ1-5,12,ASSSAGGEMPQH
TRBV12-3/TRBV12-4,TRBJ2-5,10,ASTRTEETQY
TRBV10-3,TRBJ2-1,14,AITRLAGSSYNEQF
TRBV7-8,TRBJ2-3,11,ASSLGSTDTQY
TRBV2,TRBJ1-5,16,ASSRDRGRGDSNQPQH
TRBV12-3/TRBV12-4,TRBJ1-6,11,ASRLTGTAKDY